This TCR beta chain was observed in a study of blood T cell repertoires in COVID-19. The repertoire was sequenced with immunoSEQ multiplex PCR; TCRdb's copy has only in-frame clones and lacks some. The table has under 250,000 clones, around 83% seen once; the top ten hold about 1.3%. V was cut by 0 bases and J by 15 bases, with 27 bases left in between. This CDR3 spans 17 amino acids. Germline V gene sequence: CDR1 MRHNA, CDR2 SNTAGT. The genes are TRBV6-4 and TRBJ1-5; unclear D gene. This receptor was obtained from a woman in her forties with acute COVID-19. Sequencing was carried out using PBMCs or T cells enriched from blood (not recorded which). CDR3 in DNA: TGTGCCAGCAGTGACTCGGTCGTTTGGGTAGCTTTGCGATCTTGGCATTTT. Its protein is CASSDSVVWVALRSWHF.